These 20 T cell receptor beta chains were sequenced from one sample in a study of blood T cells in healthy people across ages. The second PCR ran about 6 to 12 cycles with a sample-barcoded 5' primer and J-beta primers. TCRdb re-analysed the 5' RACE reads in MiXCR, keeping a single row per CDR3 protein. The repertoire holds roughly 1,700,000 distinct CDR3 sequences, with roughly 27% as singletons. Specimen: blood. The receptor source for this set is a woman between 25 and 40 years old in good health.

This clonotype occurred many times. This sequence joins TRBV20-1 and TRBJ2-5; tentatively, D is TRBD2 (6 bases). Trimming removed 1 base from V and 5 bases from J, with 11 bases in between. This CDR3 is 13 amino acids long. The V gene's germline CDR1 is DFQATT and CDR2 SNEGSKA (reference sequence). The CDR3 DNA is TGCAGTGCTAGAGGCGGGAATGCGGAGACCCAGTACTTC. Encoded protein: CSARGGNAETQYF.

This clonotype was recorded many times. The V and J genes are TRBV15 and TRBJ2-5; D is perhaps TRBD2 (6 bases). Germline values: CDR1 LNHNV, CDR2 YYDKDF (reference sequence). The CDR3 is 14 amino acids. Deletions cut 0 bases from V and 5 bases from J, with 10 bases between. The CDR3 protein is CATSRDSGLETQYF. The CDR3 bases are TGTGCCACCAGCAGAGATAGCGGTTTGGAGACCCAGTACTTC. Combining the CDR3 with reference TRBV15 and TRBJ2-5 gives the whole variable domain DAMVIQNPRYQVTQFGKPVTLSCSQTLNHNVMYWYQQKSSQAPKLLFHYYDKDFNNEADTPDNFQSRRPNTSFCFLDIRSPGLGDTAMYLCATSRDSGLETQYFGPGTRLLVL.

Here the CDR3 reads CASAWGLNTEAFF. CDR3 coding DNA: TGTGCTAGTGCCTGGGGCCTGAACACTGAAGCTTTCTTT. The chain carries TRBV12-5 and TRBJ1-1; D is perhaps TRBD1 (5 bases). The V gene lost 7 bases and the J gene lost 0 bases, with 9 bases spanning the gap. CDR3 length: 13 amino acids. Germline values: CDR1 LGHNT, CDR2 FRNRAP.

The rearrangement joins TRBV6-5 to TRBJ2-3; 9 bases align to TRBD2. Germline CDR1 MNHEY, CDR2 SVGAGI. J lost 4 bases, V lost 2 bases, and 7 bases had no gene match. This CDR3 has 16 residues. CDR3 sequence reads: CASSYSRGGDPDTQYF. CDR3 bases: TGTGCCAGCAGTTACAGTCGCGGGGGGGACCCAGATACGCAGTATTTT.

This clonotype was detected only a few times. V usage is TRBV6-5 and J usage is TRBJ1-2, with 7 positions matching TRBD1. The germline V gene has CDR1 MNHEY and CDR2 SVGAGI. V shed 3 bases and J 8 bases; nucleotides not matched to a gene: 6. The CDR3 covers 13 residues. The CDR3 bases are TGTGCCAGCAGTTATGGAGGGGGCGGAGGCTACACCTTC. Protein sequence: CASSYGGGGGYTF.

The CDR3, as DNA: TGTGCCAGCAGCTTGGCCGGGTCCGGTGGGCAGTACTTC. This gives the protein CASSLAGSGGQYF. V gene TRBV5-5 combines with J gene TRBJ2-7; no clear D. This CDR3 has 13 amino acids. Germline V CDR1 and CDR2: SGHKS, YYEKEE (reference sequence). V lost 0 bases to trimming and J lost 9 bases, with 13 bases between them.

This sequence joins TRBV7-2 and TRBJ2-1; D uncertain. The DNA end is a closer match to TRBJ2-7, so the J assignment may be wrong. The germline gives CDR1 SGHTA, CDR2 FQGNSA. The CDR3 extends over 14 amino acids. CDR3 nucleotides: TGTGCCAGCAGCTTAGTTCGGGCTTACAATGAGCAGTACTTC. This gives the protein CASSLVRAYNEQYF.

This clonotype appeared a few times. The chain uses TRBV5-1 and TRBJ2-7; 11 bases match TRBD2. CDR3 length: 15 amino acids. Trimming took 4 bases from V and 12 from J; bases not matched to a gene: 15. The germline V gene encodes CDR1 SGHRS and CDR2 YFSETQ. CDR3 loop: CASSGVAGGRLEWYF. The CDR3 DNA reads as TGCGCCAGCAGCGGAGTAGCGGGAGGGCGACTCGAGTGGTACTTC.

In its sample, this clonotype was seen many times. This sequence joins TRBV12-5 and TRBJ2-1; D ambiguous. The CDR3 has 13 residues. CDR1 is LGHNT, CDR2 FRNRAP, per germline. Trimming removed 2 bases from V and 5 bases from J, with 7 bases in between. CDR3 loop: CASGLSSNNEQFF. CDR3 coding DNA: TGTGCTAGTGGTTTGTCATCTAACAATGAGCAGTTCTTC. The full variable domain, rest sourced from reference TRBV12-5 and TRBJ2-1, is DARVTQTPRHKVTEMGQEVTMRCQPILGHNTVFWYRQTMMQGLELLAYFRNRAPLDDSGMPKDRFSAEMPDATLATLKIQPSEPRDSAVYFCASGLSSNNEQFFGPGTRLTVL.

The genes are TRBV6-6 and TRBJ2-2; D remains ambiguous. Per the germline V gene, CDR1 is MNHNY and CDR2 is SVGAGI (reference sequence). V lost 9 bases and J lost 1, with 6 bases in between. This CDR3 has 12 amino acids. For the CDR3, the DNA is TGTGCCAGTGCCGTGAACACCGGGGAGCTGTTTTTT. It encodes CASAVNTGELFF.

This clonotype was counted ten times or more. CDR3 DNA: TGTGCCAGCAGCACTGGGACAGGGCCAAGGGATTATGGCTACACCTTC. Translation gives CASSTGTGPRDYGYTF. The V gene is TRBV5-5, the J gene TRBJ1-2; 9 nucleotides line up with TRBD1. Germline values: CDR1 SGHKS, CDR2 YYEKEE (reference sequence). The CDR3 extends over 16 amino acids. With V trimmed by 4 bases and J by 5 bases, 12 bases remained unmatched.

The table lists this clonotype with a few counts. This chain's CDR3 is CASSYSTSGRDEQFF. CDR3 nucleotide sequence: TGTGCCAGCAGTTACTCCACTAGCGGGAGGGATGAGCAGTTCTTC. The V gene is TRBV6-6, the J gene TRBJ2-1; 13 positions match TRBD2. The CDR3 totals 15 residues. The germline CDR1 and CDR2 sequences are MNHNY and SVGAGI (reference sequence). Trimming took 0 bases from V and 8 from J; bases not matched to a gene: 1.

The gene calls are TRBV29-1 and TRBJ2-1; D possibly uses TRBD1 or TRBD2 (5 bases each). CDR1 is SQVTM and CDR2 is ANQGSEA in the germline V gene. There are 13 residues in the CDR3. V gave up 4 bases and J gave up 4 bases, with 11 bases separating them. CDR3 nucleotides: TGCAGCGTTGGGCAGGGAGTATACAATGAGCAGTTCTTC. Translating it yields CSVGQGVYNEQFF.

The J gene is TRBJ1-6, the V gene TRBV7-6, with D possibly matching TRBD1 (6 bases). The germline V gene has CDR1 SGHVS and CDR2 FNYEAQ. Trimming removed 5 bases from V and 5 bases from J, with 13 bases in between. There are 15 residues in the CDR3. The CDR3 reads CASSEQGVHNSPLHF. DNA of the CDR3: TGTGCCAGCAGCGAACAGGGCGTCCATAATTCACCCCTCCACTTT.

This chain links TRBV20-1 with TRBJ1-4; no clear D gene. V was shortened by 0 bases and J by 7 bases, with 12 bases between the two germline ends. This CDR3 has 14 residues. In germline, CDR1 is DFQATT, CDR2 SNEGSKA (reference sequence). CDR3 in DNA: TGCAGTGCTAGAGATGGAAGCGCTACTGAAAAACTGTTTTTT. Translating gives CSARDGSATEKLFF.

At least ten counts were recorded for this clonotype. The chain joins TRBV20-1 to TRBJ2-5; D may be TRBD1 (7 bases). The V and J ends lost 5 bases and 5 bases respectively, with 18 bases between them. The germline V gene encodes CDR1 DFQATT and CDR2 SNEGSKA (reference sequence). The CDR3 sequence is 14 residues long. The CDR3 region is CSAAQGGWRETQYF. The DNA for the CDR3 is TGCAGTGCTGCCCAGGGGGGTTGGAGGGAGACCCAGTACTTC.

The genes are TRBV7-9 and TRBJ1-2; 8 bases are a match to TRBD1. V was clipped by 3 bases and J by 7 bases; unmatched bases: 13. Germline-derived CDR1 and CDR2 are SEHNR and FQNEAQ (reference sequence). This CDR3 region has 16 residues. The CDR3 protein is CASSLSSDRDPFGYTF. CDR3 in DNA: TGTGCCAGCAGCTTGTCTTCGGACAGGGACCCTTTTGGCTACACCTTC.

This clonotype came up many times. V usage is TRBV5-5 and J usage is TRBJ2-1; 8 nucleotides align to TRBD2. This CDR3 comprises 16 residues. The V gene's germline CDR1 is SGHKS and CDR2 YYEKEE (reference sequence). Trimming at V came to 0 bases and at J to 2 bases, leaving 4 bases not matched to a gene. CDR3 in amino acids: CASSLDAGGAYNEQFF. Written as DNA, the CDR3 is TGTGCCAGCAGCTTGGACGCGGGGGGCGCCTACAATGAGCAGTTCTTC.

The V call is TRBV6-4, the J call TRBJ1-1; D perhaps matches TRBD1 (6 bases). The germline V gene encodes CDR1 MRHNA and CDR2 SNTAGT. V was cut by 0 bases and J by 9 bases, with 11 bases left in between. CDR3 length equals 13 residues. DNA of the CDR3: TGTGCCAGCAGTGACTCGAGGGGGAGGAAAGCTTTCTTT. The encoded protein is CASSDSRGRKAFF.

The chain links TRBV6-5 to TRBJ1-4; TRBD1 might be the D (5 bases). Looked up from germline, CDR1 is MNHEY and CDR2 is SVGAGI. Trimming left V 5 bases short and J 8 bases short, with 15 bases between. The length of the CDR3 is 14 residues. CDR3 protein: CASSPGILEEKLFF. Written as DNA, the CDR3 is TGTGCCAGCAGTCCAGGGATTCTGGAAGAAAAACTGTTTTTT.